Each of the 18 T cell receptor beta chains below was sequenced from the same sample in a study of T cell responses to AZD1222 COVID-19 vaccine. The repertoire was sequenced with immunoSEQ multiplex PCR; TCRdb's copy has only in-frame clones and lacks some. The top ten hold 1.5% to 2% of the sample, which has some 170,000 clones, more than 85% seen once. This material consisted of peripheral blood, taken 28 days after the second AZD1222 dose. The receptors were sampled from an adult who received the AZD1222 COVID-19 vaccine.

The V call is TRBV6-5, the J call TRBJ1-3; TRBD1 aligns across 11 bases. This CDR3 contains 14 residues. The germline V gene has CDR1 MNHEY and CDR2 SVGAGI. J lost 8 bases, V lost 5 bases, and 5 bases had no gene match. The CDR3: CASSRDRGRDTIYF. In DNA form, the CDR3 reads TGTGCCAGCAGTAGGGACAGGGGGAGGGACACCATATATTTT.

V usage is TRBV6-5 and J usage is TRBJ1-1; no definite D call. Germline V gene sequence: CDR1 MNHEY, CDR2 SVGAGI. Between the trimmed V and J ends, which lost 7 bases and 3 bases, there was a span of 15 bases. This CDR3 comprises 14 residues. CDR3 in DNA: TGTGCCAGCACCACGGGGAGATTCGACACTGAAGCTTTCTTT. It is translated as CASTTGRFDTEAFF.

J is TRBJ2-3 and V is TRBV7-9; 7 bases map to TRBD2. The length of the CDR3 is 13 residues. Germline V CDR1 and CDR2: SEHNR, FQNEAQ (reference sequence). V trimming: 5 bases; J trimming: 7 bases; junction bases outside the gene matches: 6. The CDR3, as DNA: TGTGCCAGCAGCCCCGCCGGGAGGAATACGCAGTATTTT. Translated: CASSPAGRNTQYF.

The chain combines TRBV7-3 with TRBJ1-4; D unresolved. V was shortened by 0 bases and J by 3 bases, with 8 bases between the two germline ends. Germline V gene lookup returns CDR1 SGHTA and CDR2 FQGTGA. The CDR3 spans 15 residues. CDR3 DNA sequence: TGTGCCAGCAGCTTAACGGGGATGGCTAATGAAAAACTGTTTTTT. Translated: CASSLTGMANEKLFF.

Here the CDR3 reads CASRYRVISGNTIYF. The CDR3 nucleotides read TGTGCCAGCAGGTACAGGGTTATTTCTGGAAACACCATATATTTT. The chain has TRBV6-5 and TRBJ1-3; TRBD1 might be the D (6 bases). The germline gives CDR1 MNHEY, CDR2 SVGAGI. The CDR3 covers 15 residues. V shed 6 bases and J shed 1 base, with 13 bases lying between them.

This sequence joins TRBV12-3 or TRBV12-4 and TRBJ2-2, with D unresolved. Trimming cost V 8 bases and J 9 bases, with 13 bases left between them. CDR3 length: 12 residues. The CDR3 is CASVTLDRELFF. The CDR3 nucleotides are TGTGCCAGCGTTACGTTAGACCGGGAGCTGTTTTTT.

The gene calls are TRBV7-8 and TRBJ1-4; 11 bases line up with TRBD1. This CDR3 has 17 residues. Germline V gene lookup returns CDR1 SGHVS and CDR2 FQNEAQ. V was clipped by 6 bases and J by 4 bases; unmatched bases: 10. DNA for the CDR3: TGTGCCAGCAGTTCGACCGGGACAGGGGGAATTAATGAAAAACTGTTTTTT. This encodes CASSSTGTGGINEKLFF.

In DNA, the CDR3 is TGCGCCAGCAGTGCGTCCAGGGGTGCGGAGACCCAGTACTTC. The encoded protein is CASSASRGAETQYF. This sequence joins TRBV10-1 and TRBJ2-5; D might be TRBD1 (6 bases). CDR1 and CDR2 from the germline V gene are WNHNN and SYGVQD (reference sequence). V dropped 4 bases and J dropped 5 bases, with 14 bases sitting between them. There are 14 residues in the CDR3.

The genes are TRBV3-1 (or the pseudogene TRBV3-2) and TRBJ2-1, with 8 bases lining up with TRBD2. CDR1 is LGHDT and CDR2 is YNNKEL in the germline V gene (reference sequence). This CDR3 is 15 amino acids long. V lost 1 base to trimming and J lost 4 bases; unmatched junction nucleotides: 3. The CDR3 region has the DNA TGTGCCAGCAGCCAAGGAGCGGGGGTATACAATGAGCAGTTCTTC. It encodes CASSQGAGVYNEQFF.

The V and J genes are TRBV2 and TRBJ1-1; D unresolved. The CDR3 is made up of 14 amino acids. Germline-derived CDR1 and CDR2 are SNHLY and FYNNEI. The germline V and J ends were trimmed by 1 base and 1 base, with 7 bases remaining between them. CDR3 loop: CASSEGHRNTEAFF. The CDR3 DNA reads TGTGCCAGCAGTGAAGGTCACCGGAACACTGAAGCTTTCTTT. The full variable domain, with the rest looked up from reference TRBV2 and TRBJ1-1, is EPEVTQTPSHQVTQMGQEVILRCVPISNHLYFYWYRQILGQKVEFLVSFYNNEISEKSEIFDDQFSVERPDGSNFTLKIRSTKLEDSAMYFCASSEGHRNTEAFFGQGTRLTVV.

The chain is built from TRBV7-6 and TRBJ2-1, with 9 positions matching TRBD2. CDR3 length: 15 residues. The V gene's germline CDR1 is SGHVS and CDR2 FNYEAQ. V trimming: 5 bases; J trimming: 3 bases; junction bases outside the gene matches: 5. The CDR3 DNA follows: TGTGCCAGCAGCGGTAGCGGGAGCCGCTACAATGAGCAGTTCTTC. Amino acid sequence: CASSGSGSRYNEQFF.

This chain links TRBV3-1 (or the pseudogene TRBV3-2) with TRBJ2-2; perhaps D is TRBD1 or TRBD2 (5 bases each). Trimming removed 5 bases from V and 7 bases from J, with 11 bases in between. CDR1 LGHDT and CDR2 YNNKEL come from the germline V gene (reference sequence). There are 13 residues in the CDR3. The DNA of the CDR3 is TGTGCCAGCAGCAACAGTGGGGGCGGGGAGCTGTTTTTT. Translating it yields CASSNSGGGELFF.

The V gene is TRBV6-5, the J gene TRBJ2-5; TRBD2 matches 7 bases. V lost 6 bases and J lost 4; bases outside the gene matches: 11. The CDR3 totals 15 residues. Germline V gene lookup returns CDR1 MNHEY and CDR2 SVGAGI. The CDR3 reads CASSPSGGGVETQYF. CDR3 sequence (DNA): TGTGCCAGCAGCCCCTCGGGAGGCGGGGTAGAGACCCAGTACTTC.

This chain connects TRBV10-3 to TRBJ1-1, with a tentative D call TRBD1 (5 bases). CDR3 size: 14 residues. CDR1 and CDR2 from the germline V gene are ENHRY and SYGVKD. The V and J ends lost 3 bases and 4 bases respectively, with 12 bases between them. CDR3 nucleotides: TGTGCCATCAGTGACCCCAGTGGGGGCACTGAAGCTTTCTTT. Residues: CAISDPSGGTEAFF.

The rearrangement links TRBV6-1 to TRBJ1-2; D is possibly TRBD1 (5 bases). Germline CDR1 MNHNS, CDR2 SASEGT. The length of the CDR3 is 18 residues. V was shortened by 0 bases and J by 2 bases, with 19 bases between the two germline ends. CDR3 nucleotide sequence: TGTGCCAGCAGTGAAGCGCTTCGGGCAGGGAGAAACAACTATGGCTACACCTTC. Encoded protein: CASSEALRAGRNNYGYTF.

The DNA for the CDR3 is TGTGCCAGCATCTTAGGGACAGGGGTTAACCAGCCCCAGCATTTT. Its protein is CASILGTGVNQPQHF. The chain recombines TRBV6-5 with TRBJ1-5, with 10 positions matching TRBD1. The germline V gene encodes CDR1 MNHEY and CDR2 SVGAGI. With V trimmed by 7 bases and J by 7 bases, 10 bases remained unmatched. The length of the CDR3 is 15 residues.

The chain carries TRBV6-2 or TRBV6-3 and TRBJ2-1; TRBD1 matches 9 bases. The CDR3 covers 15 residues. The V gene's germline CDR1 is MNHEY and CDR2 SVGEGT. Losses at the gene ends were 4 bases for V and 7 bases for J; bases not matched to a gene: 8. CDR3 loop: CASSSPGTGSNEQFF. In DNA, the CDR3 is TGTGCCAGCAGTTCCCCCGGGACAGGGTCTAATGAGCAGTTCTTC.

This clone has only a few counts. The J gene is TRBJ1-4, the V gene TRBV7-9, with D possibly TRBD1 on 6 matching bases. The CDR3 length is 14 residues. Trimming shortened V by 1 base and J by 4 bases, and 7 bases separated the two germline ends. Per germline, CDR1 SEHNR and CDR2 FQNEAQ (reference sequence). The CDR3 sequence: CASSLGTVNEKLFF. CDR3 in DNA: TGTGCCAGCAGCTTAGGGACAGTTAATGAAAAACTGTTTTTT.